This TCR beta chain comes out of a study of response to subunit inactivated influenza vaccine. Regarding the study as a whole: The authors proposed limited new T cell recruitment per seasonal influenza vaccination.

This clonotype was counted at least ten times. No antigen is known for it. Germline loops: CDR1 MNHEY, CDR2 SMNVEV (reference sequence). Germline trimming cut 6 bases from V and 5 bases from J; bases unmatched to any gene: 10. The CDR3 sequence is 15 residues long. Each CDR3 protein is one row after TCRdb ran MiXCR on the RT-PCR reads. Altogether about 830,000 distinct CDR3 sequences are present, approximately 17% being singletons, with the ten largest covering 9.5% to 13%. V and J are TRBV27 and TRBJ2-5, with TRBD1 matching 9 bases. The sample in question was PBMCs from blood, obtained approximately 5 days after vaccination. The clonotype comes from a man aged 45-65 years who received an inactivated influenza vaccine. CDR3 amino acids: CASRPGQGPRETQYF. CDR3 coding DNA: TGTGCCAGCAGACCGGGACAGGGACCGAGGGAGACCCAGTACTTC.